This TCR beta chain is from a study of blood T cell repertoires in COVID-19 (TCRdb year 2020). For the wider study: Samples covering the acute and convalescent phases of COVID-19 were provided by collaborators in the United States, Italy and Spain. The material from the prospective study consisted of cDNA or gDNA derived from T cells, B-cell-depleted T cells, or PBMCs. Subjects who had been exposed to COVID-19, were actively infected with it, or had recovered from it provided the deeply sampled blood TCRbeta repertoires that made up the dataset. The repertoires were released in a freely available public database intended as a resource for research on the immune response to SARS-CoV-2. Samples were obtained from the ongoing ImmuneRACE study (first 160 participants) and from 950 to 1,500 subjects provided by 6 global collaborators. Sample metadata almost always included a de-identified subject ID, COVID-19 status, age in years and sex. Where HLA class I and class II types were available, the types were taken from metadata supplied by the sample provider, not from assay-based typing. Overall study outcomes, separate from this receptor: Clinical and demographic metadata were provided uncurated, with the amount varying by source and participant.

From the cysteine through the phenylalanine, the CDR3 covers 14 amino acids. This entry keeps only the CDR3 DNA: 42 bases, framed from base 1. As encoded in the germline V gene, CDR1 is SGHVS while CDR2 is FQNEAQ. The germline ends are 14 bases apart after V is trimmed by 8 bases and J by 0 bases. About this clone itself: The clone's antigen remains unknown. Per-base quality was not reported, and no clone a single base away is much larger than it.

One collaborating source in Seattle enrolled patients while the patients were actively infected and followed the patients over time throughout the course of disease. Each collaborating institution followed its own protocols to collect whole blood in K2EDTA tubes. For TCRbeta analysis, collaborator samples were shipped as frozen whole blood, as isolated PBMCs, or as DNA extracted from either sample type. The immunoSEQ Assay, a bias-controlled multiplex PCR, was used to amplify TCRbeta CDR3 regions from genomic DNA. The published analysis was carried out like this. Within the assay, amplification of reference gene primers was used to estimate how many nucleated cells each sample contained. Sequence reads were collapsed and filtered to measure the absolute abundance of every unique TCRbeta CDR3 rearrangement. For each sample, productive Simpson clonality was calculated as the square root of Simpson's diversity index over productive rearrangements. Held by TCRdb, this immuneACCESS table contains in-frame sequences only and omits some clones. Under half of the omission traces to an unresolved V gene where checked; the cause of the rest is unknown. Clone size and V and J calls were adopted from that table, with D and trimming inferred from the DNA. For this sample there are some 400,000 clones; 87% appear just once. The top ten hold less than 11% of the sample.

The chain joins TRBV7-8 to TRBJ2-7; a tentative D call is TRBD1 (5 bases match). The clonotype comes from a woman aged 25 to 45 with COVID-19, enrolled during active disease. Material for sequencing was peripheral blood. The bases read TGTGCCAGCGCCCAGGGATTTGGCTCCTACGAGCAGTACTTC. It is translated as CASAQGFGSYEQYF. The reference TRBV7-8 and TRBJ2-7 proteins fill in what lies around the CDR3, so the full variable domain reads GAGVSQSPRYKVAKRGQDVALRCDPISGHVSLFWYQQALGQGPEFLTYFQNEAQLDKSGLPSDRFFAERPEGSVSTLKIQRTQQEDSAVYLCASAQGFGSYEQYFGPGTRLTVT.